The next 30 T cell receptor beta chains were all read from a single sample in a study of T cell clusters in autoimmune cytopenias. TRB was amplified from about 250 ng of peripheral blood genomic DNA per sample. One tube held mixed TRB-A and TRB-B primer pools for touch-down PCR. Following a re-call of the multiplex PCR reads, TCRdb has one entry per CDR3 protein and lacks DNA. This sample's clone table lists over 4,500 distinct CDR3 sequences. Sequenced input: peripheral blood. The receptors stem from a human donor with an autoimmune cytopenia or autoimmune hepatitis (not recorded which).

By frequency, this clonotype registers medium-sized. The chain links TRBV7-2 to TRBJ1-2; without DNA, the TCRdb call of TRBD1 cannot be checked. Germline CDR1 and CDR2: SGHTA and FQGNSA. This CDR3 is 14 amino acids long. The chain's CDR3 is CASSPDRANYGYTF.

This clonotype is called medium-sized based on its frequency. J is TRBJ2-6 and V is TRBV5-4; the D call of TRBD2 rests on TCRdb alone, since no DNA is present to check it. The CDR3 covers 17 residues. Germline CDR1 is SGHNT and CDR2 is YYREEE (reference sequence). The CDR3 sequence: CASSRAGGHSGANVLTF.

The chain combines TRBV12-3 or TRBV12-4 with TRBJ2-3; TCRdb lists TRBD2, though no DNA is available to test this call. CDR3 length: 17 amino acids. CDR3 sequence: CASSLSGTSGGPDTQYF.

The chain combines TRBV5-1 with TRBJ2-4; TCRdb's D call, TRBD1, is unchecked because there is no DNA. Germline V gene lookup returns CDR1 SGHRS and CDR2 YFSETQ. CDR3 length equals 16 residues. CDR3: CASSGIQGAAKNIQYF.

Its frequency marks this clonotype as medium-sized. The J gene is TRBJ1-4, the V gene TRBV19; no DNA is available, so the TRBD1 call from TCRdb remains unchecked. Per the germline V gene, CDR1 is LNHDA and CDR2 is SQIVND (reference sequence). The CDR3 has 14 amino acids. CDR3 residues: CASSIRGTGEKLFF.

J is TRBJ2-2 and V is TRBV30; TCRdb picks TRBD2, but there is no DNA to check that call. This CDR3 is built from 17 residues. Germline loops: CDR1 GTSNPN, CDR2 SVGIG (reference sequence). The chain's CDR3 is CAWRTPGLGVDIGELFF.

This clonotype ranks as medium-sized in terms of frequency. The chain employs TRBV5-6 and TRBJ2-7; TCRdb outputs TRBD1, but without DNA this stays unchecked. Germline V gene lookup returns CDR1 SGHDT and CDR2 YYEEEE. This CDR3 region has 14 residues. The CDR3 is CASSLRDRKYEQYF. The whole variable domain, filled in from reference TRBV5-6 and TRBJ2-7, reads DAGVTQSPTHLIKTRGQQVTLRCSPKSGHDTVSWYQQALGQGPQFIFQYYEEEERQRGNFPDRFSGHQFPNYSSELNVNALLLGDSALYLCASSLRDRKYEQYFGPGTRLTVT.

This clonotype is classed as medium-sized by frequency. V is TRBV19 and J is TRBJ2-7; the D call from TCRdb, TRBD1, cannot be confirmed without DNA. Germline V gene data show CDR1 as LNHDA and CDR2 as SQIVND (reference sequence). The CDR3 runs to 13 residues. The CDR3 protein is CASSFGTVYEQYF.

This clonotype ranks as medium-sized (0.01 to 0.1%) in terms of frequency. The CDR3: CASSPLTERETNLAKNIQYF. The gene calls are TRBV6-2 or TRBV6-3 and TRBJ2-4; TCRdb's D call of TRBD2 is untestable without DNA. Germline V gives CDR1 MNHEY, CDR2 SVGEGT. The CDR3 totals 20 residues.

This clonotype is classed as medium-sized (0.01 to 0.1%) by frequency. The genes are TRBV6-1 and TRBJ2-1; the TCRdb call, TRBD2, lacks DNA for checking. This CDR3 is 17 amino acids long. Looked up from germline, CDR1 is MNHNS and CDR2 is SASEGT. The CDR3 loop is CASSEAGGAFGYNEQFF.

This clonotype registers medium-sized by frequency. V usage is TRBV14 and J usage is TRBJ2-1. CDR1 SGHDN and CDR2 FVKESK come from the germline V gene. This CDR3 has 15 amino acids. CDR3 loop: CASSQRLASYNEQFF.

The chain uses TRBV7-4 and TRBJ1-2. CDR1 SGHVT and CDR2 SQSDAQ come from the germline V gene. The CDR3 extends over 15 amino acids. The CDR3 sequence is CASSGTQGGNYGYTF.

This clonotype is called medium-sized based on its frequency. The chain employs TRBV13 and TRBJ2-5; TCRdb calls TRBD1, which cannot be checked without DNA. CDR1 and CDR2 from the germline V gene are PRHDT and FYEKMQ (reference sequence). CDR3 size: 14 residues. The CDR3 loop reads CASSLAVTEETQYF.

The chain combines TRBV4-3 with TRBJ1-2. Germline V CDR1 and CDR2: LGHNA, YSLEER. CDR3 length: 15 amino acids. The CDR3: CASSQEAASPYGYTF.

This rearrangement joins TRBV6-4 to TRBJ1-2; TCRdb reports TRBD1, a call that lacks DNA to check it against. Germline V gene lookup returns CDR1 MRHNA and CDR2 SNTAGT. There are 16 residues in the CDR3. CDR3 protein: CASSYAQKDRNYGYTF.

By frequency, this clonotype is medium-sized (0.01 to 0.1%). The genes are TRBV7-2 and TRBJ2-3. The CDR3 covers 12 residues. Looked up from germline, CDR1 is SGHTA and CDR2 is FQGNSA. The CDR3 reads CASSLGADTQYF.

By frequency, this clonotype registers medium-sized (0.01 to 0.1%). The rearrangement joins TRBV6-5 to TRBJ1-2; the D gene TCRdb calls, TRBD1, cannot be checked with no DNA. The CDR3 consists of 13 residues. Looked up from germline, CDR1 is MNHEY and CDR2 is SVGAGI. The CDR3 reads CASSWDRGYGYTF.

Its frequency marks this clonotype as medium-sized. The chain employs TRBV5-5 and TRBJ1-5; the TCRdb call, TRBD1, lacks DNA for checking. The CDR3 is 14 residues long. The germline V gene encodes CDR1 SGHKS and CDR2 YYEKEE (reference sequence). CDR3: CASRPGTSNQPQHF.

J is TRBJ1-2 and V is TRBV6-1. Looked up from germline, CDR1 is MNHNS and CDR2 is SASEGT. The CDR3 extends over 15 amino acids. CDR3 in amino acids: CASSEFGGGDYGYTF.

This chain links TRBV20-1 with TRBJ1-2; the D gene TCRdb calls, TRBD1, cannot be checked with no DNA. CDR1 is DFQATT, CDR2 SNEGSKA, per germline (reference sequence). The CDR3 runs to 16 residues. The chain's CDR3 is CSARTRGGAANYGYTF.

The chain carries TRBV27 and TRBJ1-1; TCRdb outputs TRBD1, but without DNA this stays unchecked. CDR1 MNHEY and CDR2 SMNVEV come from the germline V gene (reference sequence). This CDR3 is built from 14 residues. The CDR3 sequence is CASSLTGGNTEAFF.

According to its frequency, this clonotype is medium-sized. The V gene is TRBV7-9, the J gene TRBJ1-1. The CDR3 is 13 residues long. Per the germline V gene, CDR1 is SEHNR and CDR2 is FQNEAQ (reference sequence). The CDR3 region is CASSPAVNTEAFF.

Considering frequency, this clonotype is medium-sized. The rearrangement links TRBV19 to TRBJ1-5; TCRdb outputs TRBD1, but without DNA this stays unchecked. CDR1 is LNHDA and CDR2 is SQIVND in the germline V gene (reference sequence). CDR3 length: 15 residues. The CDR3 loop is CASSIPTGSNQPQHF.

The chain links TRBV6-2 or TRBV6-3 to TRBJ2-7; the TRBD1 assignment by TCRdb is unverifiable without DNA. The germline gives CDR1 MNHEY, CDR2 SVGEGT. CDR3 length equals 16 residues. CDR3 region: CASSSPGQGVSYEQYF.

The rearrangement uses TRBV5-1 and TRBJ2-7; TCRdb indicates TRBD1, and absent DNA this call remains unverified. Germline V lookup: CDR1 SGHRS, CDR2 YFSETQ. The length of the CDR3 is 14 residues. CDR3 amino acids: CASSPDREWDEQYF.

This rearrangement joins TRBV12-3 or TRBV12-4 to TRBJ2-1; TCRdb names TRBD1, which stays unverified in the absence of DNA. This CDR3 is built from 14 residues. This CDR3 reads CASSFGGIYNEQFF.

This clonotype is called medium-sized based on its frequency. CDR3 amino acids: CASSRQSSGGPFF. This chain joins TRBV11-1 and TRBJ2-1; TCRdb indicates TRBD2, and absent DNA this call remains unverified. Germline loops: CDR1 SGHAT, CDR2 FQDESV (reference sequence). The length of the CDR3 is 13 residues.

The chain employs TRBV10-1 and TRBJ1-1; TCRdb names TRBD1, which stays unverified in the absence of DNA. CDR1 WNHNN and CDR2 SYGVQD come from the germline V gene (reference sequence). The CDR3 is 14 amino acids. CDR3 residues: CASSKDSGNTEAFF.

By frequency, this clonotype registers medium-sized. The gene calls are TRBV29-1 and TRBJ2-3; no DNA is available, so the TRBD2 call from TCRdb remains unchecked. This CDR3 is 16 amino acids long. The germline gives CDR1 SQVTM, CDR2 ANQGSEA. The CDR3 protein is CSVPSRLAGFTDTQYF.

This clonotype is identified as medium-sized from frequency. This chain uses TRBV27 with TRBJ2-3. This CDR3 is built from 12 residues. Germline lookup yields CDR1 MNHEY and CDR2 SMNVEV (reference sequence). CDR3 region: CASSFTMDTQYF.